The rows below give T cell receptor beta chains drawn from one sample of a study of tumor and adjacent non-tumor tissue in lung cancer. A single record per CDR3 protein comes from TCRdb applying MiXCR to the multiplex PCR reads. This table has 100,000 or so distinct CDR3 sequences, approximately 80% appearing once. The specimen sequenced was distant non-tumor lung tissue. These receptors came from a man between 60 and 75 years old with small cell lung cancer. The conserved cysteine and the conserved F or W are not part of the CDR3 here.

V,J,length,CDR3
TRBV5-6,TRBJ1-1,14,ESSLASGTANTEAF
TRBV6-6,TRBJ1-6,12,AISTVGSNSSLH
TRBV6-2/TRBV6-3,TRBJ2-7,13,ASRSAGVRYYEQY
TRBV12-3/TRBV12-4,TRBJ2-1,12,ASSRGGRSNEQF
TRBV11-2,TRBJ2-1,14,VNSLIGRGSYNEQS
TRBV28,TRBJ2-5,13,ASSLVSSGEETQY
TRBV6-5,TRBJ2-3,14,ASRLGGGKGTDTQY
TRBV20-1,TRBJ2-1,13,SARGTGGSYNDQF
TRBV5-1,TRBJ1-5,13,ASSLGGHPNQPQH
TRBV4-1,TRBJ2-5,16,ASSQYPPTSMLQETQY
TRBV30,TRBJ2-7,11,AWSVWGGYEQY
TRBV4-2,TRBJ1-4,11,ANSHPDRTELF
TRBV20-1,TRBJ2-3,18,SARVPGLAGGTTSTYTQY
TRBV7-9,TRBJ1-1,10,ASTQLGGRAF
TRBV14,TRBJ2-2,14,ASSQWGLADSGELF
TRBV5-6,TRBJ1-5,12,TSSLGNRDQSQH
TRBV11-1,TRBJ2-5,16,ASSVIGFPRGYQETQY
TRBV11-3,TRBJ1-6,18,TSSQHRDRVYTRTNSPLH
TRBV12-5,TRBJ2-1,12,ASGFPGAVNEQF
TRBV11-3,TRBJ2-1,15,ANSSLGGEVSYIEQF
TRBV5-5,TRBJ2-3,14,ASSLDLAGGRVTQY
TRBV29-1,TRBJ2-1,16,SVVEGGTSLISYNEQF
TRBV12-3/TRBV12-4,TRBJ2-2,15,ASSLVYGTSNTGELF
TRBV6-5,TRBJ1-2,13,ASSYNGCKAYGYT
TRBV11-2,TRBJ2-3,13,ASSFGGRAIDTQY
TRBV12-3/TRBV12-4,TRBJ1-5,12,ASSPSGGGQPQH
TRBV11-2,TRBJ2-1,12,ISRKRQGNNEQF
TRBV12-3/TRBV12-4,TRBJ2-5,14,ASTLASAGGLEIQY
TRBV6-2/TRBV6-3,TRBJ1-1,12,ASSYSEGSTGAF
TRBV4-1,TRBJ2-2,13,ASSSRGTYTGKLF
TRBV29-1,TRBJ2-1,13,SVVSQLSSYNEQF
TRBV6-5,TRBJ2-3,12,ARSYAGIRDMQY
TRBV7-9,TRBJ1-4,13,ASSLGRQRNEKLF
TRBV4-2,TRBJ2-2,13,DSSQEGCRTGELF
TRBV20-1,TRBJ2-5,11,SARRLGGGTQY
TRBV6-2/TRBV6-3,TRBJ2-2,14,PSSLAPSSSTGELF
TRBV6-1,TRBJ2-7,14,ASSEVGTVFSYEQY
TRBV12-3/TRBV12-4,TRBJ2-2,13,ASSPRLAVTRELF
TRBV11-2,TRBJ2-1,12,ASSFRGIDNGQF
TRBV4-2,TRBJ2-3,15,ASSLHLAGGPADTQY
TRBV29-1,TRBJ2-1,13,SVDIHSGSYNEQF
TRBV11-2,TRBJ2-1,12,ATSLDAGMVEQF
TRBV19,TRBJ2-1,13,ASSLSGGSANELF
TRBV10-2,TRBJ2-5,12,ASNESASGLSQY
TRBV11-2,TRBJ2-1,13,TSNLGGQGRNEQF
TRBV5-5,TRBJ2-3,12,ANSPIGREHTQY
TRBV5-6,TRBJ1-5,12,ASSLAGYGWPHH
TRBV6-1,TRBJ1-6,14,ASREKRQGASSPLH
TRBV29-1,TRBJ2-3,13,SVGLAEDITDTQY
TRBV7-8,TRBJ2-1,16,ASSLGANVGLFLNEQF
TRBV11-2,TRBJ1-5,14,ASSPYGGQGTQSQH
TRBV11-1,TRBJ2-1,16,ASSSESRTCGNCNEQF
TRBV4-2,TRBJ2-1,13,ASSSGFDSGNEQF
TRBV6-5,TRBJ2-2,13,ASSNRRAGTGELS
TRBV5-5,TRBJ1-2,13,TSSLRQGMNYGYT